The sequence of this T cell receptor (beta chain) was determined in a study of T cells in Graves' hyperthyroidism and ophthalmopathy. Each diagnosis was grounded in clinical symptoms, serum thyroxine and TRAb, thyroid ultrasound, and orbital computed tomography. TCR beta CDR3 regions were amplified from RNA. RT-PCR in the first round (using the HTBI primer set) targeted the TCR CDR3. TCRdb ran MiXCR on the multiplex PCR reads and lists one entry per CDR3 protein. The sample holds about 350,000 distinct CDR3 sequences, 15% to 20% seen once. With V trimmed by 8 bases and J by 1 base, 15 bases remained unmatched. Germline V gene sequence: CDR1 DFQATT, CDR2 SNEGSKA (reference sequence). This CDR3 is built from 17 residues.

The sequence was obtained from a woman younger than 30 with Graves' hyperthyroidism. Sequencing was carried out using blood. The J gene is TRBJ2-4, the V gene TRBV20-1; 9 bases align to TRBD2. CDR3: CSTVGERGEFAKNIQYF. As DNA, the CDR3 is TGCAGTACCGTAGGGGAGCGGGGGGAGTTTGCCAAAAACATTCAGTACTTC.